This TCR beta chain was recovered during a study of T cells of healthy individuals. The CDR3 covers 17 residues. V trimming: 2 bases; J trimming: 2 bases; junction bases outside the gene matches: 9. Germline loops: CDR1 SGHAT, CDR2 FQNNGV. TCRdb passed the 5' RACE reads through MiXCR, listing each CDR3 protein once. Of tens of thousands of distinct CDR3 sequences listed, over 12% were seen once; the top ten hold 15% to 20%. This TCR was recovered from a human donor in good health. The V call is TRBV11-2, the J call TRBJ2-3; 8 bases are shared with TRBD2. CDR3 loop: CASSLHSSGGYTDTQYF. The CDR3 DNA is TGTGCCAGCAGCTTACACTCCAGCGGGGGCTACACAGATACGCAGTATTTT.